This T cell receptor beta chain came from a study of blood T cell repertoires in COVID-19. As for the study in general: Sites across the United States, Italy and Spain contributed samples from acute and convalescent COVID-19. T cells, B-cell-depleted T cells, or PBMCs provided the cDNA or gDNA that served as material.

As processed by the authors: Estimates of nucleated cell counts were drawn from the amplification of reference gene primers. Only in-frame clones appear in the TCRdb table, and some are missing; sequencing was by immunoSEQ multiplex PCR. That table furnishes V, J and clone size, whereas the DNA furnished D and trimming. The table has 350,000 to 550,000 clones, about 89% seen once. This receptor was taken from a woman in her 30s with acute or convalescent COVID-19. Sequencing input: peripheral blood.

The CDR3 nucleotides are TGTGCCAGCACCGGACAGGGGAGGGGAAAACTGTTTTTT. It yields the protein CASTGQGRGKLFF. The genes are TRBV6-5 and TRBJ1-4, with 9 bases that match TRBD1. Germline V gene sequence: CDR1 MNHEY, CDR2 SVGAGI. This CDR3 has 13 residues. V was pared by 7 bases and J by 10 bases, with 7 bases of the junction left unmatched.